The rows below give T cell receptor beta chains drawn from one sample of a study of blood T cell repertoires in COVID-19. The data were produced by immunoSEQ multiplex PCR, yet TCRdb's version contains in-frame clones alone and is incomplete. The profile covers approximately 50,000 clones, with about 91% appearing a single time and roughly 6.5% taken by the ten largest. Sequencing was carried out using peripheral blood. The receptor source for this set is a man in his fifties or sixties with active COVID-19. Each CDR3 is given without its conserved first and last residue.

cdr3_aa,j_call,v_call
ASSIDLQGRAF,TRBJ1-1,TRBV19
ASSLAGQVFTDTQY,TRBJ2-3,TRBV7-2
ASSQPGQATLHEQF,TRBJ2-1,TRBV5-1
ASTLQGFTSPLH,TRBJ1-6,TRBV19
ASTLGLQAF,TRBJ1-1,TRBV6-5
ASSITGTYGYT,TRBJ1-2,TRBV19
ASSLVGRGNTGELF,TRBJ2-2,TRBV5-6
ASSPQGISYEQY,TRBJ2-7,TRBV7-2
ASSGDPGRGEQY,TRBJ2-7,TRBV5-5
AWSVRKENSYNSPLH,TRBJ1-6,TRBV30
ASTHGQGLSGTEAF,TRBJ1-1,TRBV5-5
ASSSPLTGGTEAF,TRBJ1-1,TRBV6-5
ASSSGVTVGQETQY,TRBJ2-5,TRBV5-4
ASSLAGRENTGELF,TRBJ2-2,TRBV5-1
ASSLGPGPRGNYGYT,TRBJ1-2,TRBV5-1
ASSPSGGGGYT,TRBJ1-2,TRBV6-5
ASSLLRYDGELF,TRBJ2-2,TRBV5-1
AWSSGDSSYNEQF,TRBJ2-1,TRBV30
ASSSRVAYNEQF,TRBJ2-1,TRBV7-2
ASRPGTGLYGYT,TRBJ1-2,TRBV7-2
ASSLRTDSPLH,TRBJ1-6,TRBV28
ASSPGVGAGELF,TRBJ2-2,TRBV18
AISESRQGRAEAF,TRBJ1-1,TRBV10-3
ASSPRVFTDTQY,TRBJ2-3,TRBV7-2
ATPGTSCKETQY,TRBJ2-5,TRBV24-1
ASSPGLGSQETQY,TRBJ2-5,TRBV10-1
ASSGSGEKLF,TRBJ1-4,TRBV6-6
ASSRKSGREAPYSNQPQH,TRBJ1-5,TRBV27
ASSQARGNEQF,TRBJ2-1,TRBV4-1
ASSLDVQVNQPQH,TRBJ1-5,TRBV7-8
ASSFSGLKNTEAF,TRBJ1-1,TRBV11-1
ASTKHLFGKEGSDTQY,TRBJ2-3,TRBV21-1
ASQGDITDTQY,TRBJ2-3,TRBV25-1
AIQYGQNTEAF,TRBJ1-1,TRBV10-3
ASGDRGGYGYT,TRBJ1-2,TRBV5-1
ASSSQASNSPLH,TRBJ1-6,TRBV7-9
ASSPSQNSPLH,TRBJ1-6,TRBV18
ATVDSLAGGSNEQF,TRBJ2-1,TRBV27